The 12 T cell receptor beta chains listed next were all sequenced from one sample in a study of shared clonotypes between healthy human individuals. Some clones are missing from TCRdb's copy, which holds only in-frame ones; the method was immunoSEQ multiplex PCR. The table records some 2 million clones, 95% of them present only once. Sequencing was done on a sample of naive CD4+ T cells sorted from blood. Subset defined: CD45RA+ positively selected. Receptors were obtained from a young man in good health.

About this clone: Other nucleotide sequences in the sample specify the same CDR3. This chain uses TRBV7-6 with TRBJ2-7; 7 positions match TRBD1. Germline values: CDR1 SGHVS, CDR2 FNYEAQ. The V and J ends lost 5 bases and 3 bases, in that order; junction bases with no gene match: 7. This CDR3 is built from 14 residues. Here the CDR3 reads CASSPRQGVYEQYF. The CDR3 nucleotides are TGTGCCAGCAGCCCACGACAGGGCGTCTACGAGCAGTACTTC. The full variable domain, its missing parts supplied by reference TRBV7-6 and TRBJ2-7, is GAGVSQSPRYKVTKRGQDVALRCDPISGHVSLYWYRQALGQGPEFLTYFNYEAQQDKSGLPNDRFSAERPEGSISTLTIQRTEQRDSAMYRCASSPRQGVYEQYFGPGTRLTVT.

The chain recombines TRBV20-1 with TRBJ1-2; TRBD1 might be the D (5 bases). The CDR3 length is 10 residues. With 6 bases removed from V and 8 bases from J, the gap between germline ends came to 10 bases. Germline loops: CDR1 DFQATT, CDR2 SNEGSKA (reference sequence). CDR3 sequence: CSALGDGYTF. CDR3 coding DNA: TGCAGTGCCCTGGGGGACGGCTACACCTTC.

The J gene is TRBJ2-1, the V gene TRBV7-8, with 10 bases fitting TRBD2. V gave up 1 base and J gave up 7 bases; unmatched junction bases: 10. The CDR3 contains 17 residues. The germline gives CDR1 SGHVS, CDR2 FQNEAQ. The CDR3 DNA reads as TGTGCCAGCAGCTTAGTAAACCTAGCGGGAGTTCCGAATGAGCAGTTCTTC. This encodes CASSLVNLAGVPNEQFF. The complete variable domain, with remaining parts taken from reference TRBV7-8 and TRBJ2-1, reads GAGVSQSPRYKVAKRGQDVALRCDPISGHVSLFWYQQALGQGPEFLTYFQNEAQLDKSGLPSDRFFAERPEGSVSTLKIQRTQQEDSAVYLCASSLVNLAGVPNEQFFGPGTRLTVL.

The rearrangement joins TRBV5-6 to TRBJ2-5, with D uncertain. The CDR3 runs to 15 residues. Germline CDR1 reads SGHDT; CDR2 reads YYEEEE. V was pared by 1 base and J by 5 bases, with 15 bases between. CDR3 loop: CASSLRFGNLETQYF. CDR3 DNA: TGTGCCAGCAGCTTGAGGTTTGGGAATTTGGAGACCCAGTACTTC. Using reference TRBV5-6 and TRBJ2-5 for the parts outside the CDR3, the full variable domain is DAGVTQSPTHLIKTRGQQVTLRCSPKSGHDTVSWYQQALGQGPQFIFQYYEEEERQRGNFPDRFSGHQFPNYSSELNVNALLLGDSALYLCASSLRFGNLETQYFGPGTRLLVL.

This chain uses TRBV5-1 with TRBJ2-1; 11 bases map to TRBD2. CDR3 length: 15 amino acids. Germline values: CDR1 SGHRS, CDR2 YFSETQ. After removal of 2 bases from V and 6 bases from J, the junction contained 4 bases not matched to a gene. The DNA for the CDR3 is TGCGCCAGCAGCTTTCTAGCGGGAGGCAGCAATGAGCAGTTCTTC. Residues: CASSFLAGGSNEQFF.

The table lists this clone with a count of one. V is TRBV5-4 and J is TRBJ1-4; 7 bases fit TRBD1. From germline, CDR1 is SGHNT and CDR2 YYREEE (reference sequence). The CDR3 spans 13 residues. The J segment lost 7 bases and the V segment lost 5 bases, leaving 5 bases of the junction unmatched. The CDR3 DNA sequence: TGTGCCAGCAGGATCCGGGACAGTGAAAAACTGTTTTTT. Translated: CASRIRDSEKLFF.

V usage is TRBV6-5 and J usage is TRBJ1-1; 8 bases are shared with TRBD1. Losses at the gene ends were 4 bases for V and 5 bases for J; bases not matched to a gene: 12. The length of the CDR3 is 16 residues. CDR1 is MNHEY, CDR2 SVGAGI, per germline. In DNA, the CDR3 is TGTGCCAGCAGTTCCCGGACAGGGCAAGTCGGTACTGAAGCTTTCTTT. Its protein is CASSSRTGQVGTEAFF.

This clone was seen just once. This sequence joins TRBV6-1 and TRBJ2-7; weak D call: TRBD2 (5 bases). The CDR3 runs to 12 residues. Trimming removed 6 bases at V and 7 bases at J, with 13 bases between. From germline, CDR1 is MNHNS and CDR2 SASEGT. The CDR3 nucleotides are TGTGCCAGCAGGCGGACTGCATGGGAGCAGTACTTC. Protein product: CASRRTAWEQYF.

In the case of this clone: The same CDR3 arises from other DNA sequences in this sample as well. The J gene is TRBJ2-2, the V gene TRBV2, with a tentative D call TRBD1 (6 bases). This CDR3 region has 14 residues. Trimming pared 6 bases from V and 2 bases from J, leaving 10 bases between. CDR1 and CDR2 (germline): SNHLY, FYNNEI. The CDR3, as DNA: TGTGCCAGCAGGGACAGACTCAACACCGGGGAGCTGTTTTTT. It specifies CASRDRLNTGELFF.

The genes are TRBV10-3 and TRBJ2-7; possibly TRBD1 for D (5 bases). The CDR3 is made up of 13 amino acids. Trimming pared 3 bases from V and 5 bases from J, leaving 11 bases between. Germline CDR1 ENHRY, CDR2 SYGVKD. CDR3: CAISEQDVNEQYF. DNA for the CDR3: TGTGCCATCAGTGAACAGGACGTAAACGAGCAGTACTTC.

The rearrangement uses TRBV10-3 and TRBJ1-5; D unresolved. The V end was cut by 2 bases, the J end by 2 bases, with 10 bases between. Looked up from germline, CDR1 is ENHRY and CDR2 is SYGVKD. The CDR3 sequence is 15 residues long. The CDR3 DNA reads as TGTGCCATCAGTGAGGGGAAGGGAGGCAATCAGCCCCAGCATTTT. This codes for CAISEGKGGNQPQHF.

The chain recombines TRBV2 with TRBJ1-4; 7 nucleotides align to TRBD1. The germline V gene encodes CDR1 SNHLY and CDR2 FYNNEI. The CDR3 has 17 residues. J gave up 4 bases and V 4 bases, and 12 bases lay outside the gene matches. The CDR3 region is CASSGSGGAPLNEKLFF. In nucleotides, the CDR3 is TGTGCCAGCAGTGGCTCAGGGGGGGCACCTCTTAATGAAAAACTGTTTTTT.